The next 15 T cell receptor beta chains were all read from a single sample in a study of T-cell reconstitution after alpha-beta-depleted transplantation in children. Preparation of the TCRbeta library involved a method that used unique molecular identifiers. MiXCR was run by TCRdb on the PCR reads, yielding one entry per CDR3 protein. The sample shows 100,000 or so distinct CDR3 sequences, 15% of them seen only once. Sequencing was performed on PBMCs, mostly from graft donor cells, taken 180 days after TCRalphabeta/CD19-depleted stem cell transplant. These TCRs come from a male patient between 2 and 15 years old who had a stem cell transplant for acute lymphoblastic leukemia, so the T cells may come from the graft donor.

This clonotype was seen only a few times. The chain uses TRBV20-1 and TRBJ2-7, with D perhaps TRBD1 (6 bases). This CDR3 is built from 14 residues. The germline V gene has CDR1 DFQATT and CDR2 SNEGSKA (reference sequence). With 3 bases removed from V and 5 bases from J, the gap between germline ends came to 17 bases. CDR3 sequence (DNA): TGCAGTGCTAGTTGGGGCACAGGGAAGGACGAGCAGTACTTC. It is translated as CSASWGTGKDEQYF.

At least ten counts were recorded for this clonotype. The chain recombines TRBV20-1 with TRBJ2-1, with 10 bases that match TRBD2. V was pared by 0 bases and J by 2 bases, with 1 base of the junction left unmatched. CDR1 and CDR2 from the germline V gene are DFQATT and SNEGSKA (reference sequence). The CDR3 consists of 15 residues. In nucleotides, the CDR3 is TGCAGTGCTAGAGATGGACTAGCGGCCTACAATGAGCAGTTCTTC. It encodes CSARDGLAAYNEQFF.

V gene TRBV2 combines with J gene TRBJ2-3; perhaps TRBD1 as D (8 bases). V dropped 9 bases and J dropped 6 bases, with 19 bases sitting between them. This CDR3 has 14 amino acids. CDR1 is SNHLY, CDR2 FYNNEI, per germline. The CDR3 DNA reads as TGTGCCAGGATCGCTGACAGGGGAGGGGATACGCAGTATTTT. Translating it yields CARIADRGGDTQYF.

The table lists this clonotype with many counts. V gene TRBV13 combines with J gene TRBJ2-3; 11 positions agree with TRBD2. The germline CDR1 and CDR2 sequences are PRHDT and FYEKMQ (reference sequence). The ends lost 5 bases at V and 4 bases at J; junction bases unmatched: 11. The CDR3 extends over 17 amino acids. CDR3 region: CASSPAIAGGPADTQYF. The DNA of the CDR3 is TGTGCCAGCAGCCCAGCCATAGCGGGGGGGCCGGCAGATACGCAGTATTTT.

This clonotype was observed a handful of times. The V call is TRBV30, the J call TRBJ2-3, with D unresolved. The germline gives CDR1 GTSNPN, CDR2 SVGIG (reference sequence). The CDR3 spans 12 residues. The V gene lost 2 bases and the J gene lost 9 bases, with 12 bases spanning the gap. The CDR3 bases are TGTGCCTGGAGTCCAGTTAGCCGGACGCAGTATTTT. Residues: CAWSPVSRTQYF.

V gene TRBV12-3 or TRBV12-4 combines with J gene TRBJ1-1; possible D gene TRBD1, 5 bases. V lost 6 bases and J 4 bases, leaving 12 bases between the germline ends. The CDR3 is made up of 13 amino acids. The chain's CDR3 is CASSPGGTTEAFF. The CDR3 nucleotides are TGTGCCAGCAGCCCGGGAGGGACCACTGAAGCTTTCTTT.

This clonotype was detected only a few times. The CDR3 DNA sequence: TGCGCCAGCAGCCAAGTACTAGCGGGGGCCGAGCAGTTCTTC. This sequence encodes CASSQVLAGAEQFF. This rearrangement joins TRBV4-3 to TRBJ2-1; TRBD2 aligns across 11 bases. CDR1 LGHNA and CDR2 YSLEER come from the germline V gene. The CDR3 is 14 residues long. With V trimmed by 1 base and J by 10 bases, 3 bases remained unmatched.

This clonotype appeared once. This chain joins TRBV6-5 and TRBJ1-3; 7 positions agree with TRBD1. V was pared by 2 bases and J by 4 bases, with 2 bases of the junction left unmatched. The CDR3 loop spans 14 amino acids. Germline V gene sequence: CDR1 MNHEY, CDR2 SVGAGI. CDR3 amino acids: CASSYRGQGNTIYF. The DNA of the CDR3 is TGTGCCAGCAGTTACCGGGGACAGGGAAACACCATATATTTT.

The CDR3 sequence: CASSQAGQVPMNADTQYF. CDR3 coding DNA: TGCGCCAGCAGCCAAGCAGGACAGGTCCCCATGAATGCAGATACGCAGTATTTT. The V gene is TRBV4-1, the J gene TRBJ2-3; 7 nucleotides match TRBD1. The J segment lost 4 bases and the V segment lost 1 base, leaving 14 bases of the junction unmatched. The CDR3 is made up of 18 amino acids. CDR1 and CDR2 (germline): MGHRA, YSYEKL.

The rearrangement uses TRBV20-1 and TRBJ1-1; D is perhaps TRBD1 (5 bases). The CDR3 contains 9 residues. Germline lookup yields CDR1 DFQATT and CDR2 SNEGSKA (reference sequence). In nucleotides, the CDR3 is TGCAAGCAGGGTTCTGAAGCTTTCTTT. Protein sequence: CKQGSEAFF.

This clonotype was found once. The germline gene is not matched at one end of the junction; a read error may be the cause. Here the CDR3 reads CASSLRGDREHF. CDR3 bases: TGTGCCAGCAGCTTGAGGGGGGACAGGGAGCATTTT. The chain uses TRBV5-5 and TRBJ1-3; 9 bases map to TRBD1. The CDR3 totals 12 residues. CDR1 and CDR2 (germline): SGHKS, YYEKEE (reference sequence).

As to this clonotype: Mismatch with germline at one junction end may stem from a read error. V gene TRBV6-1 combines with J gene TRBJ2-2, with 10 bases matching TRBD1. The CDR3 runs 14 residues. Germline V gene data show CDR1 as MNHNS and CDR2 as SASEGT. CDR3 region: CTSRGQGYGGELFF. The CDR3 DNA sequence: TGTACCAGCAGGGGACAGGGGTACGGCGGGGAGCTGTTTTTT.

In DNA form, the CDR3 reads TGTGCCAGCAGAGGGCCTGACGGTGGCTACACCTTC. Its translation: CASRGPDGGYTF. The chain carries TRBV6-5 and TRBJ1-2; D is ambiguous. V was clipped by 6 bases and J by 7 bases, with 12 bases between them. The CDR3 is 12 residues long. Germline CDR1 reads MNHEY; CDR2 reads SVGAGI.

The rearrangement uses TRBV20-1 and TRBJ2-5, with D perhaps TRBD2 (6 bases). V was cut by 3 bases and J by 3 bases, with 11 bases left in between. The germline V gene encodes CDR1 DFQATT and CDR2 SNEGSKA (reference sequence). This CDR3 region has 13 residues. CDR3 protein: CSASAGREETQYF. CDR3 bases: TGCAGTGCTAGCGCGGGGAGAGAAGAGACCCAGTACTTC.

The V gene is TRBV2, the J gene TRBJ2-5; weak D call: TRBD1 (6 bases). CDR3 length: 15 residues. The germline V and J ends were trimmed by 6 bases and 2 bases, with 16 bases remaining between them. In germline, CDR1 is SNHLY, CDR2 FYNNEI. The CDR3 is CASRYLGTRQETQYF. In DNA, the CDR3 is TGTGCCAGCAGGTACTTAGGGACAAGACAAGAGACCCAGTACTTC.